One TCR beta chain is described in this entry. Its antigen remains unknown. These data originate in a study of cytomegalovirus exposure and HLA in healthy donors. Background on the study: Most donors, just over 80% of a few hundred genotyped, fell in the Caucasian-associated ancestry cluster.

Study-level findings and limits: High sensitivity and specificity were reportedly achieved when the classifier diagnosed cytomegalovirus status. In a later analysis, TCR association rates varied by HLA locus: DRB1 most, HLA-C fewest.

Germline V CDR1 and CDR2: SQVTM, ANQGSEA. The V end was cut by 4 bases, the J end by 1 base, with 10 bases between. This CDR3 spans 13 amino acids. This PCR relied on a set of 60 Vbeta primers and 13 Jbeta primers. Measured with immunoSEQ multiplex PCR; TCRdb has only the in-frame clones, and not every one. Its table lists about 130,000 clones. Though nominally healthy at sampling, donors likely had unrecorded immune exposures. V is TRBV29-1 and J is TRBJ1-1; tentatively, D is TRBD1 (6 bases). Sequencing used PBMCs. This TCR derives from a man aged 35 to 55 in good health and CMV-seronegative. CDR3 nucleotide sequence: TGCAGCGTTGTAGCAGGGGCGAACACTGAAGCTTTCTTT. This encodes CSVVAGANTEAFF.